Below are 27 T cell receptor beta chains sequenced from a single sample in a study of blood T cell repertoires in COVID-19. Produced via immunoSEQ multiplex PCR; TCRdb's table is partial and in-frame only. The sample has some 200,000 clones, approximately 78% seen once; the top ten hold approximately 12%. Sequencing was done on a sample of peripheral blood. These receptors came from a woman in her 40s with acute or convalescent COVID-19.

CDR3 sequence reads: CASQEGAFSGNTIYF. CDR3 DNA sequence: TGCGCCAGCCAGGAAGGGGCCTTCTCTGGAAACACCATATATTTT. V and J are TRBV10-2 and TRBJ1-3, with D tentatively TRBD1 (5 bases). Germline V lookup: CDR1 WSHSY, CDR2 SAAADI. CDR3 length: 15 amino acids. The V end lost 8 bases, the J end lost 0 bases, and 14 bases lay between the germline ends.

The gene calls are TRBV15 and TRBJ2-3, with 11 bases aligning to TRBD1. The CDR3 covers 15 residues. Germline V CDR1 and CDR2: LNHNV, YYDKDF (reference sequence). J lost 4 bases, V lost 6 bases, and 6 bases had no gene match. The CDR3, as DNA: TGTGCCACCAGTGTTGGACAGGGGGCTTCAGATACGCAGTATTTT. Translated, it gives CATSVGQGASDTQYF.

The rearrangement uses TRBV2 and TRBJ2-7; D perhaps matches TRBD1 (5 bases). From germline, CDR1 is SNHLY and CDR2 FYNNEI. V gave up 1 base and J gave up 1 base, with 8 bases separating them. CDR3 length: 14 amino acids. CDR3 region: CASSEVGHSYEQYF. CDR3 in DNA: TGTGCCAGCAGTGAAGTAGGACATTCCTACGAGCAGTACTTC.

This chain links TRBV10-3 with TRBJ2-2; 13 nucleotides match TRBD2. Germline CDR1 ENHRY, CDR2 SYGVKD. After removal of 3 bases from V and 6 bases from J, the junction contained 4 bases not matched to a gene. The CDR3 is made up of 16 amino acids. The CDR3 loop reads CAISDGLAGVAGELFF. The CDR3, as DNA: TGTGCCATCAGTGACGGACTAGCGGGAGTGGCCGGGGAGCTGTTTTTT.

The V and J genes are TRBV11-3 and TRBJ2-2; no clear D. The CDR3 runs to 12 residues. V was clipped by 5 bases and J by 3 bases, with 4 bases between them. Germline V gene sequence: CDR1 SGHNT, CDR2 YENEEA. CDR3 sequence reads: CASSPHTGELFF. DNA for the CDR3: TGTGCCAGCAGCCCTCACACCGGGGAGCTGTTTTTT. The full variable domain, completed using reference TRBV11-3 and TRBJ2-2, is EAGVVQSPRYKIIEKKQPVAFWCNPISGHNTLYWYLQNLGQGPELLIRYENEEAVDDSQLPKDRFSAERLKGVDSTLKIQPAELGDSAVYLCASSPHTGELFFGEGSRLTVL.

The V and J genes are TRBV7-9 and TRBJ1-1; 9 positions agree with TRBD1. The CDR3 loop spans 15 amino acids. Germline loops: CDR1 SEHNR, CDR2 FQNEAQ (reference sequence). Trimming took 2 bases from V and 3 from J; bases not matched to a gene: 4. The CDR3 sequence: CASSLLGQGYTEAFF. The CDR3 DNA reads TGTGCCAGCAGCTTACTTGGACAGGGGTACACTGAAGCTTTCTTT.

The genes are TRBV27 and TRBJ1-6; D gene ambiguous. The V gene lost 3 bases and the J gene lost 0 bases, with 9 bases spanning the gap. The CDR3 runs 16 residues. Germline lookup yields CDR1 MNHEY and CDR2 SMNVEV (reference sequence). CDR3 sequence reads: CASSFGKSSYNSPLHF. The CDR3 DNA sequence: TGTGCCAGCAGTTTTGGCAAAAGCTCCTATAATTCACCCCTCCACTTT.

The chain employs TRBV7-9 and TRBJ2-7, with 10 bases aligning to TRBD1. CDR3 size: 15 residues. The germline V gene has CDR1 SEHNR and CDR2 FQNEAQ (reference sequence). With 1 base clipped from V and 3 bases from J, the junction kept 3 bases outside the gene matches. The CDR3 DNA sequence: TGTGCCAGCAGCTTAGGACAGGGGGCCTACTACGAGCAGTACTTC. Translated: CASSLGQGAYYEQYF.

The CDR3 DNA is TGCGCCAGCAGCCAAGCCCCGACAGGGGGGAACACTGAAGCTTTCTTT. Translating gives CASSQAPTGGNTEAFF. The genes are TRBV4-1 and TRBJ1-1, with 9 nucleotides matching TRBD1. From germline, CDR1 is MGHRA and CDR2 YSYEKL. The CDR3 has 16 amino acids. The junction had 4 bases not matched to a gene; V was cut back by 1 base and J by 1 base.

This clone was recorded once. Other DNA sequences in the same sample also yield this CDR3. CDR3 coding DNA: TGTGCCTGGAGTGACAGGGGAGGTGAAAAACTGTTTTTT. Encoded protein: CAWSDRGGEKLFF. This chain joins TRBV30 and TRBJ1-4, with 7 bases that match TRBD1. Looked up from germline, CDR1 is GTSNPN and CDR2 is SVGIG (reference sequence). The CDR3 runs to 13 residues. The ends lost 1 base at V and 7 bases at J; junction bases unmatched: 3. The whole variable domain, remainder taken from reference TRBV30 and TRBJ1-4, is SQTIHQWPATLVQPVGSPLSLECTVEGTSNPNLYWYRQAAGRGLQLLFYSVGIGQISSEVPQNLSASRPQDRQFILSSKKLLLSDSGFYLCAWSDRGGEKLFFGSGTQLSVL.

This chain joins TRBV11-3 and TRBJ2-3; 9 bases align to TRBD2. The length of the CDR3 is 14 residues. J gave up 0 bases and V 5 bases, and 0 bases lay outside the gene matches. Germline V gene sequence: CDR1 SGHNT, CDR2 YENEEA. CDR3 region: CASSAGGSTDTQYF. CDR3 sequence (DNA): TGTGCCAGCAGCGCGGGGGGGAGCACAGATACGCAGTATTTT.

This clone was observed a single time. The V gene is TRBV7-2, the J gene TRBJ2-6, with D maybe TRBD1 (5 bases). CDR3 length: 15 amino acids. CDR1 and CDR2 from the germline V gene are SGHTA and FQGNSA. The V end was cut by 1 base, the J end by 2 bases, with 6 bases between. The chain's CDR3 is CASSLGRAGANVLTF. For the CDR3, the DNA is TGTGCCAGCAGCTTAGGCAGGGCTGGGGCCAACGTCCTGACTTTC.

The rearrangement links TRBV24-1 to TRBJ1-2; no definite D call. Trimming left V 4 bases short and J 5 bases short, with 13 bases between. Per germline, CDR1 KGHDR and CDR2 SFDVKD. The CDR3 runs 14 residues. The CDR3 protein is CATSEGPSGYGYTF. DNA of the CDR3: TGTGCCACCAGTGAAGGTCCGAGCGGGTATGGCTACACCTTC.

The chain uses TRBV11-2 and TRBJ2-7; 10 positions agree with TRBD2. Trimming at V came to 6 bases and at J to 4 bases, leaving 12 bases not matched to a gene. The CDR3 consists of 16 residues. Germline V gene data show CDR1 as SGHAT and CDR2 as FQNNGV. The DNA of the CDR3 is TGTGCCAGCAGTCTAATCCTGACTAGCGGGTCGTACGAGCAGTACTTC. Its protein product is CASSLILTSGSYEQYF.

The gene calls are TRBV3-1 (or the pseudogene TRBV3-2) and TRBJ1-2; D unclear. Germline V gives CDR1 LGHDT, CDR2 YNNKEL (reference sequence). This CDR3 is built from 14 residues. Trimming pared 0 bases from V and 7 bases from J, leaving 12 bases between. The CDR3 region has the DNA TGTGCCAGCAGCCAAGAAGGAGGGTTAAGTGGCTACACCTTC. As protein: CASSQEGGLSGYTF.

The rearrangement links TRBV11-3 to TRBJ2-3; D is perhaps TRBD1 (5 bases). V dropped 1 base and J dropped 0 bases, with 20 bases sitting between them. Looked up from germline, CDR1 is SGHNT and CDR2 is YENEEA. The CDR3 loop spans 19 amino acids. The CDR3 protein is CASSLGVGQGRPSTDTQYF. CDR3 nucleotides: TGTGCCAGCAGCTTAGGCGTGGGTCAGGGAAGGCCTAGCACAGATACGCAGTATTTT. The whole variable domain, filled in from reference TRBV11-3 and TRBJ2-3, reads EAGVVQSPRYKIIEKKQPVAFWCNPISGHNTLYWYLQNLGQGPELLIRYENEEAVDDSQLPKDRFSAERLKGVDSTLKIQPAELGDSAVYLCASSLGVGQGRPSTDTQYFGPGTRLTVL.

The chain combines TRBV13 with TRBJ2-7; the D gene is possibly TRBD1 (6 bases). The CDR3 length is 16 residues. The V end lost 5 bases, the J end lost 1 base, and 18 bases lay between the germline ends. Germline V gene data show CDR1 as PRHDT and CDR2 as FYEKMQ (reference sequence). CDR3 loop: CASSPRDTAPSYEQYF. CDR3 bases: TGTGCCAGCAGCCCCCGGGACACGGCCCCTTCCTACGAGCAGTACTTC. The whole variable domain, remainder taken from reference TRBV13 and TRBJ2-7, is AAGVIQSPRHLIKEKRETATLKCYPIPRHDTVYWYQQGPGQDPQFLISFYEKMQSDKGSIPDRFSAQQFSDYHSELNMSSLELGDSALYFCASSPRDTAPSYEQYFGPGTRLTVT.

The V gene is TRBV5-1, the J gene TRBJ2-7; TRBD1 agrees at 7 bases. The CDR3 contains 15 residues. Trimming cost V 0 bases and J 7 bases; bases outside gene matches: 10. CDR1 and CDR2 (germline): SGHRS, YFSETQ. In DNA, the CDR3 is TGCGCCAGCAGCTTGGTGTGGGACAGCGTCAGTGAGCAGTACTTC. This translates into CASSLVWDSVSEQYF.

J is TRBJ2-1 and V is TRBV4-1; 16 bases are a match to TRBD2. Germline values: CDR1 MGHRA, CDR2 YSYEKL. Trimming removed 0 bases from V and 8 bases from J; junction bases left unmatched: 1. This CDR3 contains 16 residues. The chain's CDR3 is CASSQEGLAGGYEQFF. The CDR3 coding sequence is TGCGCCAGCAGCCAAGAGGGACTAGCGGGGGGGTATGAGCAGTTCTTC.

The chain recombines TRBV30 with TRBJ2-7; D unclear. The CDR3 is 13 amino acids. V was shortened by 0 bases and J by 2 bases, with 8 bases between the two germline ends. The V gene's germline CDR1 is GTSNPN and CDR2 SVGIG (reference sequence). CDR3 nucleotides: TGTGCCTGGAGTGTTAACGGTCCCTACGAGCAGTACTTC. It specifies CAWSVNGPYEQYF.

V and J are TRBV12-3 or TRBV12-4 and TRBJ2-7, with 7 bases matching TRBD1. The CDR3 extends over 12 amino acids. J lost 6 bases, V lost 6 bases, and 5 bases had no gene match. This CDR3 is CASSTSGGEQYF. In nucleotides, the CDR3 is TGTGCCAGCAGCACCTCAGGGGGCGAGCAGTACTTC.

V gene TRBV6-5 combines with J gene TRBJ1-1; D unclear. Trimming shortened V by 7 bases and J by 9 bases, and 12 bases separated the two germline ends. This CDR3 is built from 11 residues. Germline V gene lookup returns CDR1 MNHEY and CDR2 SVGAGI. The CDR3 DNA is TGTGCCAGCAAGGTCGGGGTGAAAGCTTTCTTT. It codes for CASKVGVKAFF.

V and J are TRBV19 and TRBJ2-7; tentatively, D is TRBD2 (5 bases). The CDR3 has 14 amino acids. V gave up 9 bases and J gave up 3 bases, with 18 bases separating them. Germline CDR1 is LNHDA and CDR2 is SQIVND (reference sequence). The CDR3 sequence is CASSRNPGFYEQYF. The CDR3 DNA sequence: TGTGCCAGCTCCCGGAACCCGGGATTCTACGAGCAGTACTTC.

The chain couples TRBV5-6 to TRBJ2-4; D is uncertain. Germline-derived CDR1 and CDR2 are SGHDT and YYEEEE. The CDR3 has 15 amino acids. Between the trimmed V and J ends, which lost 4 bases and 2 bases, there was a span of 13 bases. The CDR3: CASSAGVVSKNIQYF. CDR3 nucleotides: TGTGCCAGCAGCGCCGGTGTCGTCTCCAAAAACATTCAGTACTTC.

The chain is built from TRBV19 and TRBJ2-1; a weak D match, TRBD2 (6 bases). This CDR3 is built from 16 residues. Deletions cut 4 bases from V and 2 bases from J, with 15 bases between. CDR1 and CDR2 (germline): LNHDA, SQIVND (reference sequence). CDR3 nucleotides: TGTGCCAGTAGTAATGGGGGAGGCAGGACCTACAATGAGCAGTTCTTC. This gives the protein CASSNGGGRTYNEQFF.

The V and J genes are TRBV11-1 and TRBJ1-2; D remains ambiguous. V was trimmed by 5 bases and J by 7 bases, leaving 14 bases between them. This CDR3 has 13 amino acids. Germline V gene sequence: CDR1 SGHAT, CDR2 FQDESV (reference sequence). The CDR3 sequence is CASSRASEGGYTF. DNA for the CDR3: TGTGCCAGCAGCCGTGCATCAGAGGGTGGCTACACCTTC.

This chain links TRBV25-1 with TRBJ2-5; D is perhaps TRBD1 (5 bases). In germline, CDR1 is MGHDK, CDR2 SYGVNS. V was cut by 3 bases and J by 5 bases, with 16 bases left in between. There are 15 residues in the CDR3. The CDR3 bases are TGTGCCAGCAGTGAGGCTAGACAGAGGATGGAGACCCAGTACTTC. This encodes CASSEARQRMETQYF.